There are a few counts of the clone carrying this T cell receptor (beta chain). Its target is unknown. The data belong to a study of cytomegalovirus exposure and HLA in healthy donors. The study's findings and limits: Being indistinguishable, some V segments were excluded, TRBV6-2 and TRBV6-3 among them.

The CDR3 length is 15 residues. Germline CDR1 MNHNS, CDR2 SASEGT. The ends lost 1 base at V and 3 bases at J; junction bases unmatched: 4. It was with 60 Vbeta and 13 Jbeta primers that the PCR ran. Sequencing was performed with immunoSEQ multiplex PCR; in TCRdb, only in-frame clones are kept and a portion is missing. The data hold around 89,000 clones, with more than 70% observed a single time. The chain combines TRBV6-1 with TRBJ2-7; 9 nucleotides match TRBD1. The sequenced sample was PBMCs. This TCR derives from a man between 35 and 55 years old in good health and CMV-seronegative. The CDR3 region is CASSEGDRAFYEQYF. The DNA of the CDR3 is TGTGCCAGCAGTGAAGGGGACAGGGCCTTCTACGAGCAGTACTTC.